A selection of T cell receptor beta chains follows, all from one sample in a study of blood T cell repertoires in COVID-19. Here immunoSEQ multiplex PCR was the method, and the copy in TCRdb shows in-frame clones only, minus some. Of some 270,000 clones detected, less than 95% appear once; the ten largest clones hold 2.5% to 3%. The sample was PBMCs or T cells enriched from blood (not recorded which). These receptor sequences come from a man aged 40-49 years who had been exposed to COVID-19. Each CDR3 is given with its conserved first and last residue. The D gene is left open where the match is weak. The size entry is marked missing in some rows and otherwise reads once, few, many or a size class.

J: TRBJ2-5; D: TRBD2; V: TRBV14; size: NA; DNA: TGTGCCAGCAGCCAAGTAGCGGGAGAGGTAGAGACCCAGTACTTC; CDR3: CASSQVAGEVETQYF
J: TRBJ2-5; D: NA; V: TRBV9; size: once; DNA: TGTGCCAGCAGCGTAAGCACGGGAAGACAAGAGACCCAGTACTTC; CDR3: CASSVSTGRQETQYF
J: TRBJ2-7; D: TRBD2; V: TRBV30; size: NA; DNA: TGTGCCTGGGGACTAGCGGGTGAGCAGTACTTC; CDR3: CAWGLAGEQYF
J: TRBJ2-7; D: NA; V: TRBV28; size: NA; DNA: TGTGCCAGCGGTCCGACTTCGCGGGACTCCTACGAGCAGTACTTC; CDR3: CASGPTSRDSYEQYF
J: TRBJ1-4; D: TRBD1; V: TRBV3-1/TRBV3-2; size: NA; DNA: TGTGCCAGCAGTGACAGGGTTTCAACTAATGAAAAACTGTTTTTT; CDR3: CASSDRVSTNEKLFF
J: TRBJ2-1; D: TRBD1; V: TRBV13; size: NA; DNA: TGTGCCAGCCCAGGGGGCAGGGGGCCGGACAATGAGCAGTTCTTC; CDR3: CASPGGRGPDNEQFF
J: TRBJ2-7; D: TRBD1; V: TRBV6-5; size: NA; DNA: TGTGCCAGCAGTTCGGGGACAGGGCTCTACGAGCAGTACTTC; CDR3: CASSSGTGLYEQYF
J: TRBJ2-5; D: TRBD2; V: TRBV7-7; size: NA; DNA: TGTGCTAGCAGCTTAGAGCTTCTAGCGGGATCTCACCAAGAGACCCAGTACTTC; CDR3: CASSLELLAGSHQETQYF
J: TRBJ2-3; D: NA; V: TRBV7-6; size: NA; DNA: TGTGCCAGCAGCCTGACATCACCAGATACGCAGTATTTT; CDR3: CASSLTSPDTQYF
J: TRBJ1-2; D: TRBD1; V: TRBV2; size: NA; DNA: TGTGCCAGCAGGGGGGACAGGGATTTTTCTCAGGGCTACACCTTC; CDR3: CASRGDRDFSQGYTF
J: TRBJ2-1; D: NA; V: TRBV18; size: NA; DNA: TGTGCCAGCTCACCCTCTACAGGGATTTCCCACAATGAGCAGTTCTTC; CDR3: CASSPSTGISHNEQFF
J: TRBJ2-7; D: NA; V: TRBV30; size: NA; DNA: TGTGCCTGGAGTGTCAGGACCTCGGGGGAGCAGTACTTC; CDR3: CAWSVRTSGEQYF
J: TRBJ2-1; D: TRBD2; V: TRBV5-1; size: NA; DNA: TGCGCCAGCAGCTTGGAAGCGGGAGCGGCTGAGCAGTTCTTC; CDR3: CASSLEAGAAEQFF
J: TRBJ2-1; D: TRBD2; V: TRBV2; size: NA; DNA: TGTGCCAGCAGTGATCTAGCGGGAGGGCTCGGGGACCTCTACAATGAGCAGTTCTTC; CDR3: CASSDLAGGLGDLYNEQFF
J: TRBJ2-1; D: NA; V: TRBV9; size: NA; DNA: TGTGCCAGCAGCGTAGGCGGGGTGGGGAATGAGCAGTTCTTC; CDR3: CASSVGGVGNEQFF
J: TRBJ1-1; D: NA; V: TRBV3-1/TRBV3-2; size: NA; DNA: TGTGCCAGCAGCCAAGGGCAGGCGAACACTGAAGCTTTCTTT; CDR3: CASSQGQANTEAFF